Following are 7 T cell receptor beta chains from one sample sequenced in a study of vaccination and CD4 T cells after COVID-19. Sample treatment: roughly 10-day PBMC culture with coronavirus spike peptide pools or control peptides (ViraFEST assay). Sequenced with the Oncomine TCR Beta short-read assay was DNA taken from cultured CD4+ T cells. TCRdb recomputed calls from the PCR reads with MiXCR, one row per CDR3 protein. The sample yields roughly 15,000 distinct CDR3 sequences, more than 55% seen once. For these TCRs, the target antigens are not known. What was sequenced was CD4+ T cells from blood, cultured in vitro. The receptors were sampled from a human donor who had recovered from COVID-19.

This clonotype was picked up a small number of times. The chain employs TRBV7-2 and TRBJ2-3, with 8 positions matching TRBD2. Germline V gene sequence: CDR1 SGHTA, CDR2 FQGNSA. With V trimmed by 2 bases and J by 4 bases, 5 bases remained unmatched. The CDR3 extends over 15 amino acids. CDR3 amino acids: CASSLQAGDSDTQYF. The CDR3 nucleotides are TGTGCCAGCAGCTTACAAGCGGGAGATTCAGATACGCAGTATTTT.

The CDR3 DNA reads TGTGCCAGCAGTTACCTCTCCAGCGGGAGGGCCTACGAGCAGTACTTC. Protein: CASSYLSSGRAYEQYF. The V and J genes are TRBV6-2 or TRBV6-3 and TRBJ2-7; 10 positions agree with TRBD2. Germline CDR1 is MNHEY and CDR2 is SVGEGT. Germline trimming cut 2 bases from V and 2 bases from J; bases unmatched to any gene: 6. CDR3 size: 16 residues.

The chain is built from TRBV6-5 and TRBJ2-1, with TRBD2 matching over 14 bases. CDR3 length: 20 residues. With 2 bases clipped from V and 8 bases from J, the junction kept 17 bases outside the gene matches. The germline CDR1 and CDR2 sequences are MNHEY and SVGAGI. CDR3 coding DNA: TGTGCCAGCAGTTACGGGCAGCCCCGACTAGCGGGAGGGCCACTCGATGAGCAGTTCTTC. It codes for CASSYGQPRLAGGPLDEQFF.

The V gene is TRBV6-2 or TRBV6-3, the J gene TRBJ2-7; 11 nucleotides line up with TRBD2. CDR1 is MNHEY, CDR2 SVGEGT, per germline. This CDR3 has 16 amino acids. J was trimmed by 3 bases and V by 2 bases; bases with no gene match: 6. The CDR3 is CASSYGGLAEVYEQYF. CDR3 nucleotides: TGTGCCAGCAGTTACGGGGGACTAGCGGAAGTCTACGAGCAGTACTTC.

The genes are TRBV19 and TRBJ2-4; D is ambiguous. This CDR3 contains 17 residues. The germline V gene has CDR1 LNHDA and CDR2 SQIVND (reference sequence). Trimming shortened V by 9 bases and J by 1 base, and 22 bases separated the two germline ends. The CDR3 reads CASSIRAPIRAKNIQYF. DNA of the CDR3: TGTGCCAGCAGCATCCGGGCCCCCATCAGGGCCAAAAACATTCAGTACTTC.

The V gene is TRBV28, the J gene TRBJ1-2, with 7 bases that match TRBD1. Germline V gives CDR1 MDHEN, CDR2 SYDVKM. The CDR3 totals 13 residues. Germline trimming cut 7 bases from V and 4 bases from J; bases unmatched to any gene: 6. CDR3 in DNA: TGTGCCAGCATGGACAGGACTATCTATGGCTACACCTTC. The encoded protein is CASMDRTIYGYTF.

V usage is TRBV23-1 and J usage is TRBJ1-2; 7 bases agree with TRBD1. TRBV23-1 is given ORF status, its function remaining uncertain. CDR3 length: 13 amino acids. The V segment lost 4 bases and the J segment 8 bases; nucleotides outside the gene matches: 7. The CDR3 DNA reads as TGCGCCAGCAGTCGCAAGGGGGCGCGGGGCTACACCTTC. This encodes CASSRKGARGYTF.